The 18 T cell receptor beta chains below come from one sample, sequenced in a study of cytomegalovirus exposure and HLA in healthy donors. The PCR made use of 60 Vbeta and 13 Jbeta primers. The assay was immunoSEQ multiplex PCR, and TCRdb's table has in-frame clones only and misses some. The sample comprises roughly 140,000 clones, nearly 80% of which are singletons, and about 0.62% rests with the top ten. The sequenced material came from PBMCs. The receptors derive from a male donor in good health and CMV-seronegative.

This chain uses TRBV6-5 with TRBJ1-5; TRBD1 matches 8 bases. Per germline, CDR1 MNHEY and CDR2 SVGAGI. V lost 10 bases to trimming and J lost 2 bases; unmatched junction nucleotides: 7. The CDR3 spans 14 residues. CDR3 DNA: TGTGCCACAGGACAGGGAATAGGCAATCAGCCCCAGCATTTT. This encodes CATGQGIGNQPQHF.

The DNA for the CDR3 is TGTGCCAGCAGCTTAACCAGGGGGTCTGGCAATCAGCCCCAGCATTTT. This translates into CASSLTRGSGNQPQHF. V is TRBV7-2 and J is TRBJ1-5; TRBD1 aligns across 7 bases. The CDR3 has 16 residues. The germline V gene has CDR1 SGHTA and CDR2 FQGNSA. The junction had 6 bases not matched to a gene; V was cut back by 2 bases and J by 2 bases.

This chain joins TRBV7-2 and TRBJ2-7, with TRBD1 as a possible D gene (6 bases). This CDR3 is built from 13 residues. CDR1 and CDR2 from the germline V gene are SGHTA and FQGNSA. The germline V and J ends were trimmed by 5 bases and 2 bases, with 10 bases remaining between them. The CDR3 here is CASSPGQTYEQYF. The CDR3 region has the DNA TGTGCCAGCAGCCCAGGACAGACCTACGAGCAGTACTTC.

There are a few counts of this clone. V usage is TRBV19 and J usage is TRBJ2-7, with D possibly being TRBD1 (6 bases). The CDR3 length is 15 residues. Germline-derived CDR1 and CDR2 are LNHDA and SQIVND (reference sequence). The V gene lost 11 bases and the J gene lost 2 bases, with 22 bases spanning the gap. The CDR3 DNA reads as TGTGCCGGCCCGGGGTGGGGGCCCAATACCTACGAGCAGTACTTC. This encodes CAGPGWGPNTYEQYF.

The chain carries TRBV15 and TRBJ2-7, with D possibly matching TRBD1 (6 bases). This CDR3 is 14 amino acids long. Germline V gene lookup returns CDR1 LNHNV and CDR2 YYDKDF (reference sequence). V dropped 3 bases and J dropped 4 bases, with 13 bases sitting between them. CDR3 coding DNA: TGTGCCACCAGCAGTCCCGGGACATCTTACGAGCAGTACTTC. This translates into CATSSPGTSYEQYF. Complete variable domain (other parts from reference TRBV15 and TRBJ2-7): DAMVIQNPRYQVTQFGKPVTLSCSQTLNHNVMYWYQQKSSQAPKLLFHYYDKDFNNEADTPDNFQSRRPNTSFCFLDIRSPGLGDTAMYLCATSSPGTSYEQYFGPGTRLTVT.

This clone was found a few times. The CDR3 spells CASSSERFAGTNEKLFF. For the CDR3, the DNA is TGTGCCAGCAGCTCAGAAAGGTTCGCGGGAACTAATGAAAAACTGTTTTTT. The gene calls are TRBV11-1 and TRBJ1-4; D not certain. The CDR3 consists of 17 residues. Germline V gene lookup returns CDR1 SGHAT and CDR2 FQDESV (reference sequence). V was shortened by 4 bases and J by 1 base, with 16 bases between the two germline ends.

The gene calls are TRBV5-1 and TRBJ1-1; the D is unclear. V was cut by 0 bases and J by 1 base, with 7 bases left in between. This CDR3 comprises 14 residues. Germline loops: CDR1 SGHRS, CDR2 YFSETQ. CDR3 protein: CASSLAVRNTEAFF. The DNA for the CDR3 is TGCGCCAGCAGCTTGGCCGTCAGGAACACTGAAGCTTTCTTT.

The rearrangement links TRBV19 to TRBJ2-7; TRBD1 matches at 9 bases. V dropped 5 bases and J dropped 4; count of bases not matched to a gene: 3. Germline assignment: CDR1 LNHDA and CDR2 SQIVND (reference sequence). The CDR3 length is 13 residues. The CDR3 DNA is TGTGCCAGTAGTTGGGACAGGGTGTACGAGCAGTACTTC. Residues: CASSWDRVYEQYF.

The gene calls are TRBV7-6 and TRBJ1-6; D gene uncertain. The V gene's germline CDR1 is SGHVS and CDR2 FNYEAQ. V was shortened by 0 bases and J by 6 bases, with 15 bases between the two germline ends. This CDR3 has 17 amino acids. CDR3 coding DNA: TGTGCCAGCAGCTTAGCATCGGGGTCGTTGGGTAATTCACCCCTCCACTTT. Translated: CASSLASGSLGNSPLHF. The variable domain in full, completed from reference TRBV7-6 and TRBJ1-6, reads GAGVSQSPRYKVTKRGQDVALRCDPISGHVSLYWYRQALGQGPEFLTYFNYEAQQDKSGLPNDRFSAERPEGSISTLTIQRTEQRDSAMYRCASSLASGSLGNSPLHFGNGTRLTVT.

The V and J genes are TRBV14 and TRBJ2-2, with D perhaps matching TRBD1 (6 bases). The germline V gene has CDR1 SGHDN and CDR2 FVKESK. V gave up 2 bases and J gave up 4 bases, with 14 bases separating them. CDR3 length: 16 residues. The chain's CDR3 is CASSQTHRAGTGELFF. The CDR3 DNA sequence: TGTGCCAGCAGCCAAACTCACAGGGCCGGCACCGGGGAGCTGTTTTTT.

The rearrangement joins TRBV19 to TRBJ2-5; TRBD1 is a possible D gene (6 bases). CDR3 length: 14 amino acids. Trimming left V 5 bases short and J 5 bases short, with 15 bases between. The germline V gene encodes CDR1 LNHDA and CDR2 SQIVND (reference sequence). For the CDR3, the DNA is TGTGCCAGTAGTGAGACAGGAACGGGGGAGACCCAGTACTTC. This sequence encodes CASSETGTGETQYF.

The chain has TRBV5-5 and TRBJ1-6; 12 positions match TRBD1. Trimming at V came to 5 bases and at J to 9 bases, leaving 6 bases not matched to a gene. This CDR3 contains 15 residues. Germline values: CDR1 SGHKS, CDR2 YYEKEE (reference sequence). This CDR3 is CASSWRGQGASPLHF. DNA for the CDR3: TGTGCCAGCAGTTGGAGGGGACAGGGGGCTTCACCCCTCCACTTT.

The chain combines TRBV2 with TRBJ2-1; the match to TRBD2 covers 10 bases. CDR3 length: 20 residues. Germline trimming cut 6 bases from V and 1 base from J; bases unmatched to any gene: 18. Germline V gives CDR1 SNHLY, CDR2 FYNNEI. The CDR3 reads CASRGGEAGGPSGSYNEQFF. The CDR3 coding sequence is TGTGCCAGCAGGGGGGGTGAAGCGGGAGGGCCGAGCGGTTCCTACAATGAGCAGTTCTTC.

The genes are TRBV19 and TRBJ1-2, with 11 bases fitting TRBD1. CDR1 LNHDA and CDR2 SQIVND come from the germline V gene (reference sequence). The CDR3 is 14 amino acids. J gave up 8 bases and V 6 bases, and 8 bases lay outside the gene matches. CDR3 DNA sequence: TGTGCCAGTAGCAACGAGGACAGGGGGCAAGGCTACACCTTC. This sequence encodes CASSNEDRGQGYTF.

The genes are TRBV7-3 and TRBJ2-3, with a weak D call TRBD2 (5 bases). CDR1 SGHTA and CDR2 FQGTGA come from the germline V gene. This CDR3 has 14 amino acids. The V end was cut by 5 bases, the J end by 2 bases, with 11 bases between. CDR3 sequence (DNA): TGTGCCAGCAGCCTCCGGGGTCCCACAGATACGCAGTATTTT. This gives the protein CASSLRGPTDTQYF.

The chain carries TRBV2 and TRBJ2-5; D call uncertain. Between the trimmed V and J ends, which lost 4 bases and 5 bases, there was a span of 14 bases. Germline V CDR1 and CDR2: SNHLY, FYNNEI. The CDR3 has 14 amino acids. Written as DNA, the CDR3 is TGTGCCAGCAGTGGCGGATCGCTCTCGGAGACCCAGTACTTC. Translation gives CASSGGSLSETQYF. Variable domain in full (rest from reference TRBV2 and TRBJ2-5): EPEVTQTPSHQVTQMGQEVILRCVPISNHLYFYWYRQILGQKVEFLVSFYNNEISEKSEIFDDQFSVERPDGSNFTLKIRSTKLEDSAMYFCASSGGSLSETQYFGPGTRLLVL.

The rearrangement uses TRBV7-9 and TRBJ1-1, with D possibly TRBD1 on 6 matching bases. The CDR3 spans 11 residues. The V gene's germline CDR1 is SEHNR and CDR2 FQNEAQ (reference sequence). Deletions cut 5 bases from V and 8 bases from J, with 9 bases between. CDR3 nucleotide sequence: TGTGCCAGCAGCCCGGGACAAGAAGCTTTCTTT. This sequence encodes CASSPGQEAFF.

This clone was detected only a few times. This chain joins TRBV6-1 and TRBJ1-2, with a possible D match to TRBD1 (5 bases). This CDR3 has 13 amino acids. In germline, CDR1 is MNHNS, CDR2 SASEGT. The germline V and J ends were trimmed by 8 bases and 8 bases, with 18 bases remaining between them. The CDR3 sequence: CASSERGAYGYTF. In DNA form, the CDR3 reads TGTGCCAGCTCCGAACGCGGGGCGTACGGCTACACCTTC.